Included here is one T cell receptor (beta chain) sequence, with context. Its antigen is unknown. Generated by immunoSEQ multiplex PCR, the TCRdb table keeps only in-frame clones and is missing some. The sample yields about 130,000 clones, 65% to 85% seen once. V dropped 5 bases and J dropped 0; count of bases not matched to a gene: 1. The germline gives CDR1 SNHLY, CDR2 FYNNEI. This CDR3 has 14 residues. This record comes from a study of PD-L1 blockade in urothelial cancer. Study at large: Before enrollment, 0 to 3 chemotherapy regimens had been given to patients. Blood samples had a median of approximately 150,000 T cells. Findings and caveats of the study: Below-median pretreatment blood TCR clonality predicted better survival.

Sample time point: pretreatment peripheral blood. Urothelial carcinoma in patients was locally advanced or metastatic. The rearrangement joins TRBV2 to TRBJ2-3, with TRBD1 matching 8 bases. The TCR comes from a man over 45 with urothelial cancer. This sample comprised PBMCs, obtained around atezolizumab (anti-PD-L1) treatment. The CDR3 DNA reads TGTGCCAGCAGTAGACAGGGGAGCACAGATACGCAGTATTTT. Its translation is CASSRQGSTDTQYF.